This T cell receptor (beta chain) was retrieved from a study of human T cells and chemical hapten exposure (dated by TCRdb to the early 2020s). Regarding the study in general: For sensitization, 2% DPC in acetone was applied to a roughly 2 cm by roughly 2 cm area of upper inner arm skin. About 29 alopecia patients gave blood for TCR sequencing at one to four time points (pre-sensitization, 2, 6 and 24 weeks). Patch testing on the upper back used Finn chambers containing 0.01% DPC, with scoring done after 6 days according to International Contact Dermatitis Research Group standards. Blood was sampled from patients pre-sensitization (week 0) and at 2, 6 and about 24 weeks after DPC sensitization. Throughout the study period of around 25 weeks, patients also received therapeutic DPC doses to the scalp every week. The libraries were sequenced as a pool, and the TCR yield per sample differed mostly because of small variations in library volumes within the pool. The study tracked peripheral blood TCR repertoire changes in vivo during primary and secondary sensitization to the hapten diphenylcyclopropenone (DPC) in alopecia patients. Most of the patients in the cohort were female, and the cohort covered alopecia areata with under or over 50% scalp involvement, alopecia totalis and alopecia universalis.

As regards this clonotype: The antigen it binds to is not known. No much larger clone is present one base from it, and per-base qualities are unavailable.

Libraries were made using RACE. Instrument on record: NextSeq 500. During library preparation, unique molecular identifiers were attached to individual cDNA molecules so that TCRs could be counted quantitatively and reproducibly. Each blood RNA sample was used to sequence both TCR alpha and TCR beta chains. In the authors' own workflow: A median of roughly 100,000 TCRs per sample was observed, with a range of about 23,224 to 690,600. The Decombinator software suite was used to annotate the V, J and CDR3 of the TCR reads. For PS versus PT1 abundance plots, all samples were subsampled to the same number of TCRs (28,000). TCRs were defined as expanded if absent before sensitization and observed at least eight times at the 2-week time point. TCRdb ran its own pipeline on the public reads, namely fastp trimming at Q25 and MiXCR clone calling, and kept in-frame beta chains. One record per CDR3 amino acid sequence lists the most common genes and DNA. These V and J calls are TCRdb output, not the study's own analysis. The sample table records roughly 190,000 distinct CDR3 sequences; more than 20% of these occur just once. The ten largest make up roughly 6.7% of the sample.

What the work shows at the level of the full study, not this receptor alone: Patch test score was positively correlated with the number of PT1 expanded TCRs, with significance at thresholds 8, 16 and 32 but not at 4. Significantly more large CDR3 similarity clusters were formed by expanded TCRs than by pre-sensitization or healthy control sets, consistent with antigen-driven responses. Repeated subsampling changed both the strength of the expansion versus patch-test correlation and the threshold at which the correlation became significant. Because all patients had alopecia, a presumed autoimmune disease, the immune response of the patients might differ from that of healthy individuals. DPC sensitization did not change how many TCRs were above 1 in 1000 frequency, and no evidence was found of alterations in global repertoire structure.

In the paper's terms, the time point label means: patch test 1, 2 weeks after DPC sensitization. The treatment or condition label here, explained by the study, means: therapeutic diphenylcyclopropenone sensitization with weekly scalp DPC. At each patch-test visit, blood was drawn before the patch test was applied. Eligible patients were aged 18 to 70, diagnosed with alopecia, deemed suitable for DPC therapy, and excluded if pregnant. Unfractionated whole blood was collected in Tempus Blood RNA tubes, and total RNA was extracted from that blood. Measured from the cysteine to the phenylalanine, the CDR3 is 13 residues long. Of the read, only the CDR3 DNA is kept; its 39 bases are in frame from base 1. The germline V gene specifies SGHRS as CDR1 and YFSETQ as CDR2. V sheds 3 bases and J sheds 4 bases, leaving 10 bases between their ends.

The clonotype comes from a woman aged 45-59 years with alopecia areata. Some clones in this sample may be carry-over from other donors' samples. Recombination connected TRBV5-1 to TRBJ1-2; the D gene is perhaps TRBD1, from 5 matching bases. The specimen comprised whole blood, sampled in connection with sensitization to the hapten diphenylcyclopropenone (DPC). The CDR3 protein sequence reads: CASSSAGLYGYTF. Read as DNA, the sequence is TGCGCCAGCAGCTCGGCGGGGCTCTATGGCTACACCTTC.